Sequencing of this T cell receptor (beta chain) was carried out in a study of CD8 T cells in ankylosing spondylitis (dated by TCRdb to about 2017). Context from the whole study: The study profiled T cell receptor beta repertoires in healthy donors and ankylosing spondylitis patients to find disease-linked TCR variants. In total, the full study cohort was made up of some 100 healthy donors and 25 ankylosing spondylitis patients. Peripheral blood samples were taken, and synovial fluid was additionally collected from ankylosing spondylitis patients.

General findings and caveats noted by the study authors: The disease-linked clones were reported as significantly enriched in matched synovial fluid samples from ankylosing spondylitis patients. Some motif variants had previously been reported in the synovial fluid and blood of reactive arthritis patients, which suggests shared mechanisms of disease initiation. Blood from ankylosing spondylitis patients appeared to be characterized by a TCR beta motif made up of several highly homologous amino acid variants. The disease-linked clones had a CD8+ phenotype and were found at relatively low frequencies in peripheral blood.

The sample was run on an Illumina HiSeq 2500. Quantitative 5'-RACE with molecular barcodes was the method used to prepare the TCR beta libraries. In the paper's pipeline: A new computational method, built on a probabilistic model of VDJ rearrangement, was used to identify disease-linked TCR variants. The public sequencing data were trimmed at Q25 with fastp and processed into clonotypes with MiXCR by TCRdb, which kept only in-frame beta chains. Rows with a matching CDR3 protein are joined into one entry that keeps the most common DNA and genes. The V and J calls reflect TCRdb's pipeline rather than the authors' work. The sample table contains a few hundred thousand distinct CDR3 sequences; only one count was recorded for approximately 11% of them. The leading ten clones occupy less than 8% of the sample. This clonotype was observed a few times. The clone's antigen remains unknown. Base qualities are not at hand, and no much larger clone is one base apart.

This clonotype was obtained from a male donor with ankylosing spondylitis or in good health (not recorded which). Sequenced material: blood, either unsorted or a sorted T cell fraction (not recorded which).

The CDR3 region reads CASSQVASGQETQYF. The DNA is TGCGCCAGCAGCCAAGTGGCTAGCGGGCAAGAGACCCAGTACTTC. The rearranged chain carries TRBV4-1 and TRBJ2-5; TRBD2 aligns with 8 central bases. Here V drops 1 base and J drops 2 bases, and the junction holds 3 bases not matched to any gene. Reading from cysteine to phenylalanine, the CDR3 counts 15 amino acids. This entry keeps only the CDR3 DNA: 45 bases, framed from base 1. The CDR1 and CDR2 encoded by the germline V gene are MGHRA and YSYEKL.